This TCR beta chain is drawn from a study of identical twins. Notes on the study in general: Excess low generation probability was seen in twin-shared out-of-frame alpha sequences. The models gave estimates that fell short of the out-of-frame TCR alpha sharing seen in monozygotic twins.

In the case of this clonotype: What it binds is unknown.

Trimming took off 3 bases at V and 7 bases at J, with 7 bases between the two ends. This CDR3 comprises 12 residues. All donors were healthy, and all were Caucasian. The authors used template switching to add a universal primer site and gave cDNA unique molecular identifiers. TCRdb re-analysed the 5' RACE reads in MiXCR, keeping a single row per CDR3 protein. The sample holds 450,000 to 600,000 distinct CDR3 sequences, 20% to 25% seen once. These same records also appear under a second study, on yellow fever vaccine responses in identical twins.

The source of this sequence is a woman younger than 30 in good health. The specimen sequenced was CD4+ T cells sorted from blood. The chain links TRBV12-3 or TRBV12-4 to TRBJ2-1; D call uncertain. As DNA, the CDR3 is TGTGCCAGCAGTTTTAACCGAAATGAGCAGTTCTTC. The encoded protein is CASSFNRNEQFF.